This TCR beta chain was obtained from a study of cytomegalovirus exposure and HLA in healthy donors. Study-level findings and limits: Roughly even sequencing depth across donors was the assumption behind the presence/absence analyses. A reported reduction in N-insertions relative to the approximately 670-donor mean was seen in an Asian-associated ancestry cluster in a later analysis.

Researchers ran the PCR with 60 Vbeta and 13 Jbeta primers. This table comes from immunoSEQ multiplex PCR, and its TCRdb copy is limited to in-frame clones, with some not included. The sample shows roughly 160,000 clones, approximately 76% of them seen only once. Germline loops: CDR1 LNHDA, CDR2 SQIVND (reference sequence). CDR3 length: 14 residues. Trimming removed 4 bases from V and 6 bases from J; junction bases left unmatched: 4. About this clone: Its antigen is currently unknown.

This TCR was sampled from a man aged 55-75 years in good health and CMV-seronegative. The genes are TRBV19 and TRBJ1-5; TRBD1 aligns across 9 bases. The sequencing input was PBMCs. CDR3 in amino acids: CASSTTGGGQPQHF. DNA for the CDR3: TGTGCCAGTAGTACCACAGGGGGCGGTCAGCCCCAGCATTTT. Combining the CDR3 with reference TRBV19 and TRBJ1-5 gives the whole variable domain DGGITQSPKYLFRKEGQNVTLSCEQNLNHDAMYWYRQDPGQGLRLIYYSQIVNDFQKGDIAEGYSVSREKKESFPLTVTSAQKNPTAFYLCASSTTGGGQPQHFGDGTRLSIL.